Listed here is a single T cell receptor beta chain. The antigen remains unidentified. This specimen belongs to a study of identifying expanded T cells in peripheral blood. Healthy donors had no documented immune events, such as infections, while sampled. Regarding the study as a whole: About 1.2 clones differed between technical replicates, versus around 16 and 19 over time. Across healthy donors, higher total template counts meant significantly greater approximately 2-week count variance.

Produced via immunoSEQ multiplex PCR; TCRdb's table is partial and in-frame only. The table records under 95,000 clones, approximately 90% of them present only once. The sequenced material came from blood. This TCR came from a person aged 18 to 70 in good health.

The CDR3 bases are TGTGCCAGCAGTGTAAGAGGGGCGTACACCGGGGAGCTGTTTTTT. Amino acid sequence: CASSVRGAYTGELFF. This chain links TRBV6-1 with TRBJ2-2; D is tentatively TRBD1 or TRBD2 (5 bases each). In germline, CDR1 is MNHNS, CDR2 SASEGT. This CDR3 contains 15 residues. With 4 bases removed from V and 3 bases from J, the gap between germline ends came to 12 bases.